This T cell receptor (beta chain) was captured by sequencing in a study of shared clonotypes between healthy human individuals. Unsorted samples drew genomic DNA from 85 million to 90 million PBMCs. Per the original data handling: As immunoSEQ supplied junction-only sequences (without quality scores), filtering differed. Here immunoSEQ multiplex PCR was the method, and the copy in TCRdb shows in-frame clones only, minus some. V, J and clone size were drawn from that table, and D and trimming were deduced from the DNA. Of about 490,000 clones listed, 76% are singletons. The specimen was PBMCs. This receptor was taken from a woman in her 40s in good health. Some clones in this sample may be carry-over from other donors' samples.

As DNA, the CDR3 is TGTGCCAGCTCACCACCGGTATCTAGCAACCTAGACAATGAGCAGTTCTTC. Translating it yields CASSPPVSSNLDNEQFF. The gene calls are TRBV18 and TRBJ2-1; tentative D call: TRBD2 (5 bases). With 0 bases removed from V and 5 bases from J, the gap between germline ends came to 17 bases. Looked up from germline, CDR1 is KGHSH and CDR2 is LQKENI. The CDR3 totals 17 residues. Combining the CDR3 with reference TRBV18 and TRBJ2-1 gives the whole variable domain NAGVMQNPRHLVRRRGQEARLRCSPMKGHSHVYWYRQLPEEGLKFMVYLQKENIIDESGMPKERFSAEFPKEGPSILRIQQVVRGDSAAYFCASSPPVSSNLDNEQFFGPGTRLTVL.